The clone carrying this TCR beta chain was seen a handful of times. Its antigen is not known. CDR1 and CDR2 (germline): SGHVS, FNYEAQ. CDR3 length equals 15 residues. V lost 2 bases and J 6 bases, leaving 16 bases between the germline ends. This sample was included in a study of shared clonotypes between healthy human individuals. Looking at the study overall: There were three CD4 naive, three CD4 memory, two CD8 naive and one CD8 memory plates per donor.

Sequencing was performed with immunoSEQ multiplex PCR; in TCRdb, only in-frame clones are kept and a portion is missing. The sample carries around 350,000 clones, about 70% recorded once. Findings of the study overall: Apart from blood, nothing was sampled; tissue repertoires likely differ. Across a handful of donors, naive CD4 shared 5% to 6%, naive CD8 around 3.5%, memory CD4 2.3%, memory CD8 around 0.36%.

The donors were adults (healthy and HIV-negative) with no recent acute infections or vaccinations. This chain uses TRBV7-6 with TRBJ2-5, with D possibly matching TRBD1 (6 bases). The source is a man younger than 40 in good health. The sequenced sample was memory CD4+ T cells sorted from blood. Subset given: CD45RA-negative fraction. The CDR3 bases are TGTGCCAGCAGCTTAAACTCACAGGGTTTAAAGACCCAGTACTTC. Protein sequence: CASSLNSQGLKTQYF.